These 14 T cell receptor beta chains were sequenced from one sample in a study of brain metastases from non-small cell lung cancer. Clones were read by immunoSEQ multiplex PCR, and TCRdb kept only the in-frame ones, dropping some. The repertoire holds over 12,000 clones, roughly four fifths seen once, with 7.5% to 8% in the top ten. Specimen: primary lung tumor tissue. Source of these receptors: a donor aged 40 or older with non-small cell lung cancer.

CDR3 coding DNA: TGTGCCACCAGTGTGATAGCGGGGGGGAGTGAGACCCAGTACTTC. Translated: CATSVIAGGSETQYF. The chain uses TRBV24-1 and TRBJ2-5, with 11 bases aligning to TRBD2. This CDR3 has 15 residues. Per the germline V gene, CDR1 is KGHDR and CDR2 is SFDVKD. Trimming at V came to 5 bases and at J to 5 bases, leaving 6 bases not matched to a gene.

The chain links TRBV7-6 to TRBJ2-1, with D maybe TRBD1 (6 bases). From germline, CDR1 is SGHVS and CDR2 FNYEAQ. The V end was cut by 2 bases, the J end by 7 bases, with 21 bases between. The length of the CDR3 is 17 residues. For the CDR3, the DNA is TGTGCCAGCAGCTTACGTCCCCAAGGCTCAAGGGGGAATGAGCAGTTCTTC. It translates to CASSLRPQGSRGNEQFF.

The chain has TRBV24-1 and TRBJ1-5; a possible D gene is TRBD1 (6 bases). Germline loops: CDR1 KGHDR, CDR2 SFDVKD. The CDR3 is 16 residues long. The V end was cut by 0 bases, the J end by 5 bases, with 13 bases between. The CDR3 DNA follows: TGTGCCACCAGTGATTTGAAGGGCCCAGGGGATCAGCCCCAGCATTTT. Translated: CATSDLKGPGDQPQHF.

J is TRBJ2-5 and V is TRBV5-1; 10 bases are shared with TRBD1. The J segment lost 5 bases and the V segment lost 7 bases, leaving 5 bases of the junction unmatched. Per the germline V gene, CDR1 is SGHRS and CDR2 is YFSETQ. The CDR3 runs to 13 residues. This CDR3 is CASRTGGKETQYF. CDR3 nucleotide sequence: TGCGCCAGCCGGACAGGGGGGAAGGAGACCCAGTACTTC.

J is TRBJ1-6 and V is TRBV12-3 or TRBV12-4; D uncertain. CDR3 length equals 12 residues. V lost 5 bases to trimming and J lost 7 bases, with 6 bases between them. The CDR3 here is CASSQGNSPLHF. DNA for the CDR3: TGTGCCAGCAGTCAAGGAAATTCACCCCTCCACTTT.

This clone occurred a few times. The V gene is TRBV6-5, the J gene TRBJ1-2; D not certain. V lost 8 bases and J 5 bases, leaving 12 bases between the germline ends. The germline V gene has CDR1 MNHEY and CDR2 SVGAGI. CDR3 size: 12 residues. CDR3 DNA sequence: TGTGCCAGCTCCAGCAGTGTGTATGGCTACACCTTC. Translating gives CASSSSVYGYTF.

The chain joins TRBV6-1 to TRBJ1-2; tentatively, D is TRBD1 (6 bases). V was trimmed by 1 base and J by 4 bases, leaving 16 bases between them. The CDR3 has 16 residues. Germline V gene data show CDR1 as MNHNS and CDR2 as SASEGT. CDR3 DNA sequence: TGTGCCAGCAGTGAAGAACTAACAGGGATGGGCTATGGCTACACCTTC. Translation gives CASSEELTGMGYGYTF.

The CDR3 coding sequence is TGTGCCAGCAGTTTAAATCTGGACGGGCCCTACGAGCAGTACTTC. Protein sequence: CASSLNLDGPYEQYF. This chain connects TRBV27 to TRBJ2-7, with unresolved D. This CDR3 region has 15 residues. Germline assignment: CDR1 MNHEY and CDR2 SMNVEV (reference sequence). V lost 2 bases and J lost 2, with 13 bases in between.

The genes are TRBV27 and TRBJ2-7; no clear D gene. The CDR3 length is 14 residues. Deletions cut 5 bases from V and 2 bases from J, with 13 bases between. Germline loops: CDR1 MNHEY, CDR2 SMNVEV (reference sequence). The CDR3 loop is CASSPGRPPYEQYF. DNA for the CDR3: TGTGCCAGCAGTCCCGGACGTCCCCCCTACGAGCAGTACTTC.

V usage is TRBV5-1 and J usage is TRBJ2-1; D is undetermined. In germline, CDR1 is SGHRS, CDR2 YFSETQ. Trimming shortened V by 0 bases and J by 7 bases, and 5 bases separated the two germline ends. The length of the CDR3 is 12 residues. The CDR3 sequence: CASSLGGNEQFF. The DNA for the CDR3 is TGCGCCAGCAGCTTGGGTGGGAATGAGCAGTTCTTC.

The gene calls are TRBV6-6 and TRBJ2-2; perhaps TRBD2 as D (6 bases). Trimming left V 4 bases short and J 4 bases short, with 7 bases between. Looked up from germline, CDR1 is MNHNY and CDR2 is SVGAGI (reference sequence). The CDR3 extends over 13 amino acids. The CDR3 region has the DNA TGTGCCAGCAGTTTGGGGGGCACCGGGGAGCTGTTTTTT. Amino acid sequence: CASSLGGTGELFF.

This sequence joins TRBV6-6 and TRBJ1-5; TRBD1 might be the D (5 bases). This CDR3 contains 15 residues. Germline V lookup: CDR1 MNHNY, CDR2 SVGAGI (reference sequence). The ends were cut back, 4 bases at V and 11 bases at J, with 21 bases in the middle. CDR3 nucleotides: TGTGCCAGCAGTTCTAAGGGACGGACGGCACCAGCCCAGCATTTT. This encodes CASSSKGRTAPAQHF.

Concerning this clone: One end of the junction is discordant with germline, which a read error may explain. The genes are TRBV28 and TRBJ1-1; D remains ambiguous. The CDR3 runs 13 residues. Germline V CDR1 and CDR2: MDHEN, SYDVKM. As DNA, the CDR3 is TGTACCAGCAGTCCGGAGAAGGTGATTGAAGCTTTCTTT. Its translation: CTSSPEKVIEAFF.

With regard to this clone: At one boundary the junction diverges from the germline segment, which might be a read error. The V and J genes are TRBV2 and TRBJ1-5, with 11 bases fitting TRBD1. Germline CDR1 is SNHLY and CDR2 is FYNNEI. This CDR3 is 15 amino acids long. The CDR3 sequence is CASSITDRGPSAPAF. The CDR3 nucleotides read TGTGCCAGCAGCATCACGGACAGGGGGCCATCAGCCCCAGCATTT. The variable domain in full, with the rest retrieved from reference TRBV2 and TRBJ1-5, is EPEVTQTPSHQVTQMGQEVILRCVPISNHLYFYWYRQILGQKVEFLVSFYNNEISEKSEIFDDQFSVERPDGSNFTLKIRSTKLEDSAMYFCASSITDRGPSAPAFGDGTRLSIL.